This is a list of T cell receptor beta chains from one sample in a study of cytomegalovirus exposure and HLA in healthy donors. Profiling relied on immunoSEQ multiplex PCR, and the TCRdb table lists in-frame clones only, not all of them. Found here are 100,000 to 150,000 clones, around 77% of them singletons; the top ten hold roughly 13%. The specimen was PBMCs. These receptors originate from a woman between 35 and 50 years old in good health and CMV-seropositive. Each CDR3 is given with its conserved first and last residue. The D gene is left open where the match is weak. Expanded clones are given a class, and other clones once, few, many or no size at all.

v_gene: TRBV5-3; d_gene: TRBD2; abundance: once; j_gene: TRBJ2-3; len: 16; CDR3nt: TGTGCCAGAAGCTTGGTTAGCGGGCCTAGCACAGATACGCAGTATTTT; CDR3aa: CARSLVSGPSTDTQYF
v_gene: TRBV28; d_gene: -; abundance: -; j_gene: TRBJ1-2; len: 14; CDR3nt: TGTGCCAGCAGTTTAACCCCCAGGAACTATGGCTACACCTTC; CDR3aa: CASSLTPRNYGYTF
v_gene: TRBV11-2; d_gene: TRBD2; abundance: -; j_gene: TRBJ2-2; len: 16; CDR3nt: TGTGCCAGCAGCCCCCATACTAGCGACCCCACCGGGGAGCTGTTTTTT; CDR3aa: CASSPHTSDPTGELFF
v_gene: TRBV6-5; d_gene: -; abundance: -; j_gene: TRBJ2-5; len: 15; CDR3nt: TGTGCCAGCAGTTACTTGGCAGGGGAGGGCGAGACCCAGTACTTC; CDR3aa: CASSYLAGEGETQYF
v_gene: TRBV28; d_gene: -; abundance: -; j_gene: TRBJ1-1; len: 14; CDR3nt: TGTGCCAGCAGTTTAGGGGCAGGGAACACTGAAGCTTTCTTT; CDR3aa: CASSLGAGNTEAFF
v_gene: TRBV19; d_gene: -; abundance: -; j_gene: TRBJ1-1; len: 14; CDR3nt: TGTGCCAGTAGTATTAGGTGGGACACCCTTGAAGCTTTCTTT; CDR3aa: CASSIRWDTLEAFF
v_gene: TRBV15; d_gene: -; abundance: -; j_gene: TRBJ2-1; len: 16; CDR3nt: TGTGCCACCAGCAGAGATGTGACCCTGGGGAGTAGTGAGCAGTTCTTC; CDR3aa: CATSRDVTLGSSEQFF
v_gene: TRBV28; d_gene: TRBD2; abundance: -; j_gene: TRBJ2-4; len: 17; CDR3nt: TGTGCCAGCAGCCCTTCCCGGACTAGCGGTTTTAAAAACATTCAGTACTTC; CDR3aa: CASSPSRTSGFKNIQYF
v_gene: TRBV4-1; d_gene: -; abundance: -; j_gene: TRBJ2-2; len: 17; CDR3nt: TGCGCCAGCAGCCCTGGCTTAGGGGGTCCGAACACCGGGGAGCTGTTTTTT; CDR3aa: CASSPGLGGPNTGELFF
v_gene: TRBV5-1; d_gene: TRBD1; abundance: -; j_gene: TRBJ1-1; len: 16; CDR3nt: TGCGCCAGCTACCAGCCAGGGGGACAAGAGAACACTGAAGCTTTCTTT; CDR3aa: CASYQPGGQENTEAFF
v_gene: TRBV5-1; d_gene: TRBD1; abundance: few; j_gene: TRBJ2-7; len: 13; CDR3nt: TGCGCCAGCAGCTTCGGGACAGGCTACGAGCAGTACTTC; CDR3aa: CASSFGTGYEQYF
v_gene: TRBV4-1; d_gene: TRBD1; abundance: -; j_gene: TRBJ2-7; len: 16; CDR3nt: TGCGCCAGCAGCGCGATTTCCGGGACAGGCTACTACGAGCAGTACTTC; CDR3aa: CASSAISGTGYYEQYF
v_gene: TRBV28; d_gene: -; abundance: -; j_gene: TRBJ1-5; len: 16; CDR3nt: TGTGCCAGCAGTTTACCTGGAGGGATAGGTTATCAGCCCCAGCATTTT; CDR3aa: CASSLPGGIGYQPQHF
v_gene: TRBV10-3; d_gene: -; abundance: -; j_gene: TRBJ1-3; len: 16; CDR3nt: TGTGCCATCAGTGGAGGAGTCCCCAGCTCTGGAAACACCATATATTTT; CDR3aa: CAISGGVPSSGNTIYF
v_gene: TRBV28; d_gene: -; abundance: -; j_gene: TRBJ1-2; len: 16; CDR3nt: TGTGCCAGCAGTTCGGTAGTCGGGGGACCCAACTATGGCTACACCTTC; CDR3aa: CASSSVVGGPNYGYTF
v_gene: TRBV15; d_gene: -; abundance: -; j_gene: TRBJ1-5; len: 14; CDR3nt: TGTGCCACCAGCAGCCCAGAGGTGGGTCAGCCCCAGCATTTT; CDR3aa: CATSSPEVGQPQHF
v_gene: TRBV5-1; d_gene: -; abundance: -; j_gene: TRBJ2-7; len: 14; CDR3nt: TGCGCCAGCAGAGTCACCAGTTCCTCCTACGAGCAGTACTTC; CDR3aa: CASRVTSSSYEQYF
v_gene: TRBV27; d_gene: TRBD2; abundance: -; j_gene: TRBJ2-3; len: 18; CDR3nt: TGTGCCAGCAGTTTTGGGTGGACTAGCGGGATCTCCACAGATACGCAGTATTTT; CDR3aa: CASSFGWTSGISTDTQYF
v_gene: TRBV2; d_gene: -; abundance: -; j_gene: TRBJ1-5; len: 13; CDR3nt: TGTGCCAGCAGTGAGGGCTTCAATCAGCCCCAGCATTTT; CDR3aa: CASSEGFNQPQHF
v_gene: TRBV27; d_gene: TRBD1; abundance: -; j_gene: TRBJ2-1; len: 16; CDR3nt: TGTGCCAGCAGTTCCGACACGGGACAGGGAAACAATGAGCAGTTCTTC; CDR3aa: CASSSDTGQGNNEQFF
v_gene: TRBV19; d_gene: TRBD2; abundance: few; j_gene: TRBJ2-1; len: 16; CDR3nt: TGTGCCAGTAGTTTCGCACCGGGACTAGCGGGATATGAGCAGTTCTTC; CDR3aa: CASSFAPGLAGYEQFF
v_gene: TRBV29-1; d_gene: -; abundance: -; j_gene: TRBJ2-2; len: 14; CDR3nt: TGCAGCGTTCGAACTAGCAACTACGCCGGGGAGCTGTTTTTT; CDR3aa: CSVRTSNYAGELFF
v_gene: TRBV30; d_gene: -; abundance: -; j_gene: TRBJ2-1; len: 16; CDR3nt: TGTGCCTGGAGACCTAGCCCAGGTCCCTCCTACAATGAGCAGTTCTTC; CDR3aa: CAWRPSPGPSYNEQFF
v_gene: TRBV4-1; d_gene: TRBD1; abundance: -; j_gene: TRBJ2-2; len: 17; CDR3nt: TGCGCCAGCAGCCACCCATTCCGGGACAGGGGGGCCGGGGAGCTGTTTTTT; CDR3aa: CASSHPFRDRGAGELFF
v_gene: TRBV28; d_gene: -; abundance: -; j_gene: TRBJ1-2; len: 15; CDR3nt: TGTGCCAGCACTACTGGGGGGGCGAACCATTATGGCTACACCTTC; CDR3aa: CASTTGGANHYGYTF
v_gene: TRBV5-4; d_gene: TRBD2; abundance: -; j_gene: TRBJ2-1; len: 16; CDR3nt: TGTGCCAGCAGCTTGATCCTAGCGGGAGCGATCGGCGAGCAGTTCTTC; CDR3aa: CASSLILAGAIGEQFF
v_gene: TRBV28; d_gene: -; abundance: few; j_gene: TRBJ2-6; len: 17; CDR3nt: TGTGCCATTAGCCCCGAAGAGGGCATTGGTGGGGCCAACGTCCTGACTTTC; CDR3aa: CAISPEEGIGGANVLTF
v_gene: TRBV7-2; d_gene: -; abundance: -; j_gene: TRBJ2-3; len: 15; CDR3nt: TGTGCCAGCAGCGGAGAGGTGGCGTCTACAGATACGCAGTATTTT; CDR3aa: CASSGEVASTDTQYF
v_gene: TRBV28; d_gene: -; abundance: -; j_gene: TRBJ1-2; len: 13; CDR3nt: TGTGCCAGCAGTTCAGGGGATAACTATGGCTACACCTTC; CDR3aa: CASSSGDNYGYTF
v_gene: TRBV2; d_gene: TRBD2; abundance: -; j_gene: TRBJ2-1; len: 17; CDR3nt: TGTGCCAGCAGTGACGGTTTCTGGACTAGCGGGAGTAATGAGCAGTTCTTC; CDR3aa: CASSDGFWTSGSNEQFF
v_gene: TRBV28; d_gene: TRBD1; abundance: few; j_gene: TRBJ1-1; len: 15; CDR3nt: TGTGCCAGCAGTTACGGACAGGGGGACGGCACTGAAGCTTTCTTT; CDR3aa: CASSYGQGDGTEAFF
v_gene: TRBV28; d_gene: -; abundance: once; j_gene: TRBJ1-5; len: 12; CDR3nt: TGTGCCAGCAGTTTAGAGGGTCAGCCCCAGCATTTT; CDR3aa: CASSLEGQPQHF
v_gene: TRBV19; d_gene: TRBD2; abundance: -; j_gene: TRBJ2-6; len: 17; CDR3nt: TGTGCCAGTAGTATAGAGGGGGGGTACTCTGGGGCCAACGTCCTGACTTTC; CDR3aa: CASSIEGGYSGANVLTF